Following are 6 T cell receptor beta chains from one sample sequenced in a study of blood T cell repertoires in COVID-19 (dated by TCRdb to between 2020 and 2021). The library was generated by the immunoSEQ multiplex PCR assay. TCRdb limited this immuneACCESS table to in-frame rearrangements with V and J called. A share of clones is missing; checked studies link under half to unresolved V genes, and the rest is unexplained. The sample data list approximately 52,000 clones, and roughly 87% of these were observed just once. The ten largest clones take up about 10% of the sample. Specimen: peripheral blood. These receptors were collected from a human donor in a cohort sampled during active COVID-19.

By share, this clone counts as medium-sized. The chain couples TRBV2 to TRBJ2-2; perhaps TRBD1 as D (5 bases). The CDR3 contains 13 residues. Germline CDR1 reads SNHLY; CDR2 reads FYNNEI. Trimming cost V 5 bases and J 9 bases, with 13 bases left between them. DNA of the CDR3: TGTGCCAGCAGTCCAGGGTTAAGGCGGGAGCTGTTTTTT. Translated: CASSPGLRRELFF.

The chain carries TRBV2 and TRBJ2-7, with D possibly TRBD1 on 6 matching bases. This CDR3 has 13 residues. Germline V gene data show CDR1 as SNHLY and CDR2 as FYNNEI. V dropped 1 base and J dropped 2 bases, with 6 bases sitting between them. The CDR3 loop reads CASSEGGPYEQYF. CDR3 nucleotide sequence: TGTGCCAGCAGTGAAGGGGGGCCCTACGAGCAGTACTTC.

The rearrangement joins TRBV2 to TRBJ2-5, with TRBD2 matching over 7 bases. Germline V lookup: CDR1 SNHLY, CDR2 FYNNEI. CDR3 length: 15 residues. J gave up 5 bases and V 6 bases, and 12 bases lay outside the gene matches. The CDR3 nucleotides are TGTGCCAGCAGCGCACTGGGACTACCTAACGAGACCCAGTACTTC. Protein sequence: CASSALGLPNETQYF.

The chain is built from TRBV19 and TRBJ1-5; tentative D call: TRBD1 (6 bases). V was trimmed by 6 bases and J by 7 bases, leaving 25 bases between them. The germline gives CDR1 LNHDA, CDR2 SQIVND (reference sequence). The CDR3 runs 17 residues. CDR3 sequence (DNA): TGTGCCAGTAGCCATAGTTCGGTGTCGGGGGGCTGGCAGCCCCAGCATTTT. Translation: CASSHSSVSGGWQPQHF.

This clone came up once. The chain's CDR3 is CASSWGTGNQPQHF. The CDR3 coding sequence is TGTGCCAGCAGTTGGGGGACAGGGAACCAGCCCCAGCATTTT. The genes are TRBV28 and TRBJ1-5; 9 positions match TRBD1. The length of the CDR3 is 14 residues. In germline, CDR1 is MDHEN, CDR2 SYDVKM. V trimming: 4 bases; J trimming: 7 bases; junction bases outside the gene matches: 5.

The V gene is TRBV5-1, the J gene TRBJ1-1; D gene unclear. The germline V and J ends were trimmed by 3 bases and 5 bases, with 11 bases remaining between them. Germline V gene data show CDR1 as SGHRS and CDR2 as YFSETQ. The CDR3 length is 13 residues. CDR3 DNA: TGCGCCAGCAGCTCCGCAGGAACGACTGAAGCTTTCTTT. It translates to CASSSAGTTEAFF. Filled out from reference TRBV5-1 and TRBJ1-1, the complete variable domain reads KAGVTQTPRYLIKTRGQQVTLSCSPISGHRSVSWYQQTPGQGLQFLFEYFSETQRNKGNFPGRFSGRQFSNSRSEMNVSTLELGDSALYLCASSSAGTTEAFFGQGTRLTVV.